What follows are 23 T cell receptor beta chains derived from one specimen sequenced in a study of blood T cell repertoires in COVID-19. Libraries were prepared by immunoSEQ multiplex PCR; TCRdb keeps only in-frame clonotypes and omits some of them. The data show approximately 260,000 clones, roughly 84% seen once. Sequenced input: PBMCs or T cells enriched from blood (not recorded which). These receptors all stem from a man aged 45-65 years who had recovered from COVID-19.

About this clone itself: Other DNA sequences in this sample translate to the same CDR3. J is TRBJ2-1 and V is TRBV27, with D possibly being TRBD2 (5 bases). Germline CDR1 reads MNHEY; CDR2 reads SMNVEV (reference sequence). V lost 6 bases to trimming and J lost 0 bases, with 6 bases between them. The CDR3 has 13 residues. The CDR3 loop reads CASRAVSYNEQFF. The CDR3 DNA reads TGTGCCAGCAGAGCGGTCTCCTACAATGAGCAGTTCTTC.

The chain is built from TRBV7-8 and TRBJ2-1, with 8 bases aligning to TRBD2. After removal of 4 bases from V and 5 bases from J, the junction contained 10 bases not matched to a gene. The CDR3 sequence is 16 residues long. Per the germline V gene, CDR1 is SGHVS and CDR2 is FQNEAQ. In DNA form, the CDR3 reads TGTGCCAGCAGCTCCATTTGGGTAGCGGGACACAATGAGCAGTTCTTC. This encodes CASSSIWVAGHNEQFF.

The chain recombines TRBV11-2 with TRBJ1-2; maybe TRBD1 (5 bases). Germline V gene sequence: CDR1 SGHAT, CDR2 FQNNGV. The CDR3 consists of 15 residues. V was trimmed by 0 bases and J by 5 bases, leaving 13 bases between them. CDR3 in DNA: TGTGCCAGCAGCTTAGATGGGATTGGACATTATGGCTACACCTTC. It encodes CASSLDGIGHYGYTF.

The chain couples TRBV28 to TRBJ2-1, with 11 bases that match TRBD2. The CDR3 extends over 15 amino acids. CDR1 and CDR2 from the germline V gene are MDHEN and SYDVKM. V lost 6 bases and J lost 8; bases outside the gene matches: 9. The CDR3 protein is CASRRSGRAFDEQFF. The CDR3 DNA reads as TGTGCCAGCAGGCGTAGCGGGAGGGCCTTCGATGAGCAGTTCTTC.

V gene TRBV3-1 (or the pseudogene TRBV3-2) combines with J gene TRBJ2-7; no reliable D call. Trimming removed 0 bases from V and 3 bases from J, with 12 bases in between. CDR1 and CDR2 from the germline V gene are LGHDT and YNNKEL (reference sequence). The CDR3 covers 15 residues. The CDR3 coding sequence is TGTGCCAGCAGCCAAGACCCATTAATAGTCTACGAGCAGTACTTC. It translates to CASSQDPLIVYEQYF.

With respect to this clone: The sample carries other DNA sequences with the same CDR3. The chain is built from TRBV19 and TRBJ1-1; 10 bases align to TRBD1. After removal of 3 bases from V and 4 bases from J, the junction contained 2 bases not matched to a gene. Per the germline V gene, CDR1 is LNHDA and CDR2 is SQIVND (reference sequence). The CDR3 has 14 amino acids. In nucleotides, the CDR3 is TGTGCCAGTAGTATCAGGACAGGGGGCACTGAAGCTTTCTTT. It encodes CASSIRTGGTEAFF.

The V call is TRBV6-5, the J call TRBJ2-7; D is ambiguous. V was cut by 0 bases and J by 4 bases, with 13 bases left in between. Germline values: CDR1 MNHEY, CDR2 SVGAGI. The length of the CDR3 is 15 residues. CDR3 sequence (DNA): TGTGCCAGCAGTTACTCCGGCTCGGGTGGATACGAGCAGTACTTC. Translated: CASSYSGSGGYEQYF.

This rearrangement joins TRBV7-2 to TRBJ1-5, with 9 bases aligning to TRBD1. Trimming at V came to 7 bases and at J to 3 bases, leaving 16 bases not matched to a gene. In germline, CDR1 is SGHTA, CDR2 FQGNSA. This CDR3 has 18 amino acids. The CDR3 DNA follows: TGTGCCAGCACCATAGGACCGGGACAGGGCAATACCAATCAGCCCCAGCATTTT. Residues: CASTIGPGQGNTNQPQHF.

The V gene is TRBV19, the J gene TRBJ1-6, with D unclear. Trimming left V 4 bases short and J 9 bases short, with 7 bases between. Germline CDR1 LNHDA, CDR2 SQIVND (reference sequence). This CDR3 region has 12 residues. Here the CDR3 DNA reads TGTGCCAGTAGTACGTACAGTTCACCCCTCCACTTT. It encodes CASSTYSSPLHF.

This chain links TRBV14 with TRBJ1-2; 8 nucleotides agree with TRBD1. The V gene's germline CDR1 is SGHDN and CDR2 FVKESK. CDR3 length: 16 amino acids. V lost 1 base, J lost 4 bases, and 8 bases stayed unmatched. The CDR3 sequence is CASSQAHRGKSYGYTF. The CDR3 coding sequence is TGTGCCAGCAGCCAAGCACACAGGGGGAAATCCTATGGCTACACCTTC.

The chain has TRBV11-3 and TRBJ2-7; D is possibly TRBD1 (6 bases). V lost 4 bases and J lost 4, with 17 bases in between. This CDR3 region has 15 residues. Germline lookup yields CDR1 SGHNT and CDR2 YENEEA. The CDR3 DNA follows: TGTGCCAGCAGCTCGTTCCTGACAGACAGGTACGAGCAGTACTTC. This encodes CASSSFLTDRYEQYF. The full variable domain, with the rest looked up from reference TRBV11-3 and TRBJ2-7, is EAGVVQSPRYKIIEKKQPVAFWCNPISGHNTLYWYLQNLGQGPELLIRYENEEAVDDSQLPKDRFSAERLKGVDSTLKIQPAELGDSAVYLCASSSFLTDRYEQYFGPGTRLTVT.

The chain couples TRBV27 to TRBJ2-7; D is possibly TRBD1 (6 bases). The germline V gene encodes CDR1 MNHEY and CDR2 SMNVEV (reference sequence). This CDR3 contains 15 residues. Trimming shortened V by 5 bases and J by 3 bases, and 17 bases separated the two germline ends. For the CDR3, the DNA is TGTGCCAGCAGTGTTCGCAGGGGAACGGGCTACGAGCAGTACTTC. Encoded protein: CASSVRRGTGYEQYF.

The rearrangement joins TRBV11-2 to TRBJ2-4; TRBD1 is a possible D gene (5 bases). CDR3 length equals 11 residues. Trimming took 5 bases from V and 10 from J, leaving 9 bases between them. Germline V gene lookup returns CDR1 SGHAT and CDR2 FQNNGV. Here the CDR3 reads CASSNQGIQYF. In DNA, the CDR3 is TGTGCCAGCAGCAACCAGGGAATTCAGTACTTC.

CDR3 region: CASSLVWAGDEKLFF. The CDR3 DNA follows: TGTGCCAGCAGCTTAGTTTGGGCAGGGGATGAAAAACTGTTTTTT. This chain joins TRBV11-2 and TRBJ1-4, with D possibly matching TRBD1 (6 bases). CDR1 and CDR2 (germline): SGHAT, FQNNGV. The CDR3 has 15 residues. Trimming removed 1 base from V and 6 bases from J, with 12 bases in between.

This clone was counted only a few times. V usage is TRBV19 and J usage is TRBJ2-1; a possible D gene is TRBD2 (6 bases). V dropped 7 bases and J dropped 9 bases, with 25 bases sitting between them. This CDR3 has 16 residues. Germline lookup yields CDR1 LNHDA and CDR2 SQIVND (reference sequence). For the CDR3, the DNA is TGTGCCAGTACCTTAAAAGCGGGCATCTCCACAGGTGAGCAGTTCTTC. It specifies CASTLKAGISTGEQFF.

The chain is built from TRBV28 and TRBJ2-2; D is possibly TRBD2 (5 bases). The length of the CDR3 is 13 residues. Germline lookup yields CDR1 MDHEN and CDR2 SYDVKM. DNA for the CDR3: TGTTCCGGGGTGTTAGTCTCCACCGGGGAGCTGTTTTTT. This codes for CSGVLVSTGELFF.

J is TRBJ1-2 and V is TRBV29-1; unclear D gene. The length of the CDR3 is 13 residues. CDR1 SQVTM and CDR2 ANQGSEA come from the germline V gene. V shed 1 base and J shed 7 bases, with 13 bases lying between them. CDR3 loop: CSVEVRRSGGYTF. The DNA of the CDR3 is TGCAGCGTTGAAGTTCGTAGGTCAGGTGGCTACACCTTC.

J is TRBJ2-2 and V is TRBV5-1; the D is unclear. This CDR3 has 16 residues. Trimming removed 0 bases from V and 1 base from J, with 10 bases in between. From germline, CDR1 is SGHRS and CDR2 YFSETQ. CDR3 loop: CASSLGVVQNTGELFF. For the CDR3, the DNA is TGCGCCAGCAGCTTGGGCGTAGTCCAGAACACCGGGGAGCTGTTTTTT.

About this clone itself: The same CDR3 arises from other DNA sequences in this sample as well. The rearrangement links TRBV7-9 to TRBJ2-2, with 11 bases identical to TRBD2. With V trimmed by 3 bases and J by 1 base, 1 base remained unmatched. Germline assignment: CDR1 SEHNR and CDR2 FQNEAQ (reference sequence). There are 16 residues in the CDR3. The CDR3 DNA reads TGTGCCAGCAGCTTGGGACTAGCGGTGAACACCGGGGAGCTGTTTTTT. Protein sequence: CASSLGLAVNTGELFF.

This clone was seen a single time. The chain combines TRBV3-1 (or the pseudogene TRBV3-2) with TRBJ2-5, with TRBD1 matching 7 bases. The CDR3 runs to 14 residues. V trimming: 3 bases; J trimming: 5 bases; junction bases outside the gene matches: 6. CDR1 is LGHDT, CDR2 YNNKEL, per germline (reference sequence). The CDR3 sequence is CASSQSTGTETQYF. The DNA of the CDR3 is TGTGCCAGCAGCCAGTCGACAGGGACGGAGACCCAGTACTTC.

The CDR3 nucleotides are TGTGCCAGCAGCTTCTCCGGGACAGGGGGCGCCTCTGGAAACACCATATATTTT. It specifies CASSFSGTGGASGNTIYF. The chain has TRBV9 and TRBJ1-3, with 12 bases identical to TRBD1. The trim removed 4 bases at V and 0 bases at J, leaving 8 bases unmatched. The CDR3 is 18 amino acids. CDR1 is SGDLS, CDR2 YYNGEE, per germline.

J is TRBJ2-7 and V is TRBV7-2; D might be TRBD2 (6 bases). Trimming took 0 bases from V and 3 from J, leaving 12 bases between them. CDR1 SGHTA and CDR2 FQGNSA come from the germline V gene. The CDR3 extends over 15 amino acids. CDR3 loop: CASSLASGVGYEQYF. In DNA form, the CDR3 reads TGTGCCAGCAGCTTAGCATCGGGAGTGGGCTACGAGCAGTACTTC.

The chain couples TRBV4-1 to TRBJ1-6; 7 bases are shared with TRBD1. V lost 0 bases, J lost 6 bases, and 2 bases stayed unmatched. Germline V lookup: CDR1 MGHRA, CDR2 YSYEKL. This CDR3 contains 15 residues. The CDR3 reads CASSQEGQFNSPLHF. CDR3 DNA sequence: TGCGCCAGCAGCCAAGAGGGACAGTTTAATTCACCCCTCCACTTT.